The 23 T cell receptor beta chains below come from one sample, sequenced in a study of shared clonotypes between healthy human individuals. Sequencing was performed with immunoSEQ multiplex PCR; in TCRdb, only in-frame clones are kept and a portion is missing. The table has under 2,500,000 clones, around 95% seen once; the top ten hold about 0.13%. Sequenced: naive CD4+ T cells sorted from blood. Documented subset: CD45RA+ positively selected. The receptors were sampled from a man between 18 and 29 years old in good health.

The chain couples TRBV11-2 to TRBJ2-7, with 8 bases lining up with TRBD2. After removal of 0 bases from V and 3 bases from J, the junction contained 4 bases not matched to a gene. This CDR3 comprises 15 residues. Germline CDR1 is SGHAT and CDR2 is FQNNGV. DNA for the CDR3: TGTGCCAGCAGCTTAGAACGGGGGGGCTTCTACGAGCAGTACTTC. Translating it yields CASSLERGGFYEQYF.

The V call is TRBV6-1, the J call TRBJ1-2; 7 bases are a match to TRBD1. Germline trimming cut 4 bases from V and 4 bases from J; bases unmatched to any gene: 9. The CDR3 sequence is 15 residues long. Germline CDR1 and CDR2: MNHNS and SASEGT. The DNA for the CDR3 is TGTGCCAGCAGTGTTGGATCGGGACAGTTCTATGGCTACACCTTC. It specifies CASSVGSGQFYGYTF.

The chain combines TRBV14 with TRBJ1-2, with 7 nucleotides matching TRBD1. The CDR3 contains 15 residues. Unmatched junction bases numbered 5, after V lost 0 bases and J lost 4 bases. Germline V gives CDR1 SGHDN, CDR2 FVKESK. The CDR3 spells CASSQDTGTAYGYTF. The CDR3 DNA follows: TGTGCCAGCAGCCAAGATACCGGGACAGCCTATGGCTACACCTTC.

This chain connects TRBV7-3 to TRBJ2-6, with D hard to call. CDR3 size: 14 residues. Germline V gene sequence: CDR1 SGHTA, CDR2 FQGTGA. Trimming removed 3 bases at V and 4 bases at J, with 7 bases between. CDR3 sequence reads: CASSFTAGANVLTF. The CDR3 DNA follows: TGTGCCAGCAGCTTCACCGCGGGGGCCAACGTCCTGACTTTC.

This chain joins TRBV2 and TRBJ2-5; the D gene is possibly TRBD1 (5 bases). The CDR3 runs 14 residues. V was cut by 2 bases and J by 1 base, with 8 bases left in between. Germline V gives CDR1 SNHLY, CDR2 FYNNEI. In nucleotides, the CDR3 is TGTGCCAGCAGTGAACAAGGGGCCCAAGAGACCCAGTACTTC. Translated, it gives CASSEQGAQETQYF.

CDR3 amino acids: CASSSGTGISPLHF. In nucleotides, the CDR3 is TGTGCCAGCAGTTCCGGGACAGGCATCTCACCCCTCCACTTT. This chain connects TRBV6-5 to TRBJ1-6, with 8 bases fitting TRBD1. Losses at the gene ends were 4 bases for V and 10 bases for J; bases not matched to a gene: 6. The CDR3 is 14 residues long. Germline V CDR1 and CDR2: MNHEY, SVGAGI.

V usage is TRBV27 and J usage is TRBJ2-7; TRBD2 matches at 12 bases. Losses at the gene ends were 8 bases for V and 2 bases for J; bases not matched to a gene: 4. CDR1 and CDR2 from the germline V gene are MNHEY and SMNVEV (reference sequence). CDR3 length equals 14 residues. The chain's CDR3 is CASLRTSGAYEQYF. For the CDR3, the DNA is TGTGCCAGCTTGAGGACTAGCGGGGCCTACGAGCAGTACTTC.

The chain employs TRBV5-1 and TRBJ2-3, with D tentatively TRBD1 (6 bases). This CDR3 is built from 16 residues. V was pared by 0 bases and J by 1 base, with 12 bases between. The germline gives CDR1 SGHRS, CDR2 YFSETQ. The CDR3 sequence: CASSLGVSGGTDTQYF. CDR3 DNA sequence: TGCGCCAGCAGCTTGGGAGTATCAGGGGGCACAGATACGCAGTATTTT.

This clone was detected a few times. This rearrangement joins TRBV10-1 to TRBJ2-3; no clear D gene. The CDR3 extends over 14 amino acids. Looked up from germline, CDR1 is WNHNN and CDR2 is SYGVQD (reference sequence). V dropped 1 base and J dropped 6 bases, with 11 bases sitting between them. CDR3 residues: CASSEFGIADTQYF. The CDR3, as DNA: TGCGCCAGCAGTGAGTTCGGAATTGCGGATACGCAGTATTTT.

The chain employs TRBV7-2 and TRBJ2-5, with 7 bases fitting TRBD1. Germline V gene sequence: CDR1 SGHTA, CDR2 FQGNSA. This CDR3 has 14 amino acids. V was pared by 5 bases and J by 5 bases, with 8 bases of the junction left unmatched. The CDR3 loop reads CASSRDRGLETQYF. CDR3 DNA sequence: TGTGCCAGCAGCAGGGACAGAGGGTTGGAGACCCAGTACTTC.

CDR3 nucleotides: TGTGCCAGCAGTGGGGCAGGGTATAATTCACCCCTCCACTTT. This codes for CASSGAGYNSPLHF. The chain uses TRBV6-1 and TRBJ1-6, with D perhaps matching TRBD1 (5 bases). The CDR3 consists of 14 residues. Germline V gives CDR1 MNHNS, CDR2 SASEGT. V shed 4 bases and J shed 4 bases, with 8 bases lying between them.

The CDR3 bases are TGTGCCAGCAGCCACGGCGGGGGGGCCGGTTATACGCAGTATTTT. Encoded protein: CASSHGGGAGYTQYF. The chain has TRBV14 and TRBJ2-3; 9 bases are a match to TRBD2. CDR1 is SGHDN and CDR2 is FVKESK in the germline V gene. The V segment lost 3 bases and the J segment 7 bases; nucleotides outside the gene matches: 8. This CDR3 is 15 amino acids long.

The CDR3 DNA is TGTGCCAGCAGTTACTGGGACAGGCGGGAGACCCAGTACTTC. It yields the protein CASSYWDRRETQYF. This chain links TRBV6-5 with TRBJ2-5, with TRBD1 identical over 8 bases. Germline lookup yields CDR1 MNHEY and CDR2 SVGAGI. There are 14 residues in the CDR3. V shed 1 base and J 5 bases; nucleotides not matched to a gene: 3.

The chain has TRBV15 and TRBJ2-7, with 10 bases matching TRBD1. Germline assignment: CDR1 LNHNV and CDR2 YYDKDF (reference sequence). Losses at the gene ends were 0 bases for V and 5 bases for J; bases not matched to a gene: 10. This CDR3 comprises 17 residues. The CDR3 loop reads CATSRENRDRGVNEQYF. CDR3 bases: TGTGCCACCAGCAGAGAGAATCGGGACAGGGGCGTAAACGAGCAGTACTTC.

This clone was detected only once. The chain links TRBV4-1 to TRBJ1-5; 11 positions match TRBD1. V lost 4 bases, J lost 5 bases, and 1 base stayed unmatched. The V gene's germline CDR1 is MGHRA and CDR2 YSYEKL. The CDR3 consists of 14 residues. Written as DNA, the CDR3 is TGCGCCAGCAGCCGGGACAGGGGGGATCAGCCCCAGCATTTT. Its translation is CASSRDRGDQPQHF.

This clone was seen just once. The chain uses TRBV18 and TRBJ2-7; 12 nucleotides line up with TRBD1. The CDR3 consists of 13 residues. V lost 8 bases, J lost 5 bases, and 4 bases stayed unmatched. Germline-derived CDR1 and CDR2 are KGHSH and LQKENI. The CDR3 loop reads CASAGQGANEQYF. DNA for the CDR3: TGTGCCAGCGCGGGACAGGGGGCTAACGAGCAGTACTTC.

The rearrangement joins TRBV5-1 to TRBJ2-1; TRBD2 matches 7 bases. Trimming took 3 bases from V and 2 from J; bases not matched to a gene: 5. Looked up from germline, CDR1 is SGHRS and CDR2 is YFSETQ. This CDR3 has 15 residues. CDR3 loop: CASSSTSPAYNEQFF. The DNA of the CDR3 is TGCGCCAGCAGCTCGACTAGCCCTGCCTACAATGAGCAGTTCTTC.

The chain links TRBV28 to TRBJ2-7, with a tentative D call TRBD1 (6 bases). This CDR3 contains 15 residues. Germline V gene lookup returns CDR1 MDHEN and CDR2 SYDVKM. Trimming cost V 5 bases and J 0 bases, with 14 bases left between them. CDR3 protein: CASSPIDRSSYEQYF. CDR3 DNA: TGTGCCAGCAGTCCAATAGACAGGAGCTCCTACGAGCAGTACTTC.

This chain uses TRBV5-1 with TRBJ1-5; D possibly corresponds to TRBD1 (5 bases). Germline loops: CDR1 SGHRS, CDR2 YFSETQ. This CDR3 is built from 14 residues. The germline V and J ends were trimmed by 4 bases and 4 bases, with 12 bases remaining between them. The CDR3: CASSTGTVNQPQHF. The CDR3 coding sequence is TGCGCCAGCAGCACCGGGACTGTTAATCAGCCCCAGCATTTT.

The CDR3 is CSALTGRSYEQYF. CDR3 bases: TGCAGCGCCCTCACGGGCAGGTCCTACGAGCAGTACTTC. The rearrangement joins TRBV29-1 to TRBJ2-7; no reliable D call. Trimming left V 7 bases short and J 1 base short, with 14 bases between. The CDR3 is 13 amino acids. The V gene's germline CDR1 is SQVTM and CDR2 ANQGSEA.

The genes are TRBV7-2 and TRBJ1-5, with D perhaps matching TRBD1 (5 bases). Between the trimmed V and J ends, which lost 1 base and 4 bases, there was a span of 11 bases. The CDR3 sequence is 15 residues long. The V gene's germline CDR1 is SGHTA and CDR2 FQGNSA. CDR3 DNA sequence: TGTGCCAGCAGCTTAGGCAGGGTTAGGAATCAGCCCCAGCATTTT. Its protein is CASSLGRVRNQPQHF.

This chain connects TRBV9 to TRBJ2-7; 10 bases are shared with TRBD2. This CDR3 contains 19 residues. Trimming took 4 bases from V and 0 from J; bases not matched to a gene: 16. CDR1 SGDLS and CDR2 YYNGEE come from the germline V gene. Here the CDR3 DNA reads TGTGCCAGCAGCCTAGGCGCTAGCGGGGGTCCGAAAAGCTCCTACGAGCAGTACTTC. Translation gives CASSLGASGGPKSSYEQYF.

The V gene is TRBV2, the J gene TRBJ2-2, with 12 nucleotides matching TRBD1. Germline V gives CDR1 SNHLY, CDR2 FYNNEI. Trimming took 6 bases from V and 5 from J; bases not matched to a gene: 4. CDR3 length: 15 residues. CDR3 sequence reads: CASSRDRGRTGELFF. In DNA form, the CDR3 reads TGTGCCAGCAGCAGGGACAGGGGGCGTACCGGGGAGCTGTTTTTT.